The following is a TCR beta chain sequence with its context. Antigen unknown. This entry is derived from a study of monozygotic twins with inflammatory bowel disease. Notes on the study in general: Limited statistical power may explain no repertoire similarity difference between concordant and discordant twins.

Each sample had eight separate cDNA synthesis reactions. Reanalyzing the 5' RACE reads, TCRdb keeps one entry per CDR3 protein, without DNA. The table for this sample gives a few hundred thousand distinct CDR3 sequences. CDR3 length: 13 amino acids. The germline V gene encodes CDR1 SGHVS and CDR2 FNYEAQ. The sample consisted of blood. This clonotype was obtained from a human donor with ulcerative colitis or Crohn's disease, or a healthy co-twin of an affected twin (not recorded which). This rearrangement joins TRBV7-6 to TRBJ2-7. CDR3 sequence reads: CASSLEDFYEQYF.